A selection of T cell receptor beta chains follows, all from one sample in a study of T cell responses to AZD1222 COVID-19 vaccine. Assay used: immunoSEQ multiplex PCR; TCRdb lists only in-frame clones, some missing. The top ten hold roughly a fifth of the sample, which has roughly 58,000 clones, around 83% seen once. The sequences come from peripheral blood, collected on day 0 of MenACWY control vaccination. These receptors originate from an adult in good health. The CDR3 runs from the conserved cysteine through the conserved F or W. The order of the fields is J gene, V gene, D gene, clone size, CDR3 DNA, CDR3 protein. A D gene is named only where the DNA matches it firmly. Rows give clone size only sometimes, using once, few, many, or a class for an expanded clone.

>TRBJ2-1|TRBV24-1|NA|NA
TGTGCCACCAGGGGACATTTGAATGAGCAGTTCTTC
CATRGHLNEQFF
>TRBJ2-7|TRBV7-2|TRBD1|few
TGTGCCAGCAGCTCACAAACAGGACAGGGGGGTGCGCAGTACTTC
CASSSQTGQGGAQYF
>TRBJ2-1|TRBV19|NA|NA
TGTGCCAGTAGCAGTACAGGACTCAGGAATGAGCAGTTCTTC
CASSSTGLRNEQFF
>TRBJ1-2|TRBV6-5|TRBD1|NA
TGTGCCAGCAGTTACGAAGGGGGCGCGAATGGCTACACCTTC
CASSYEGGANGYTF
>TRBJ1-1|TRBV19|NA|NA
TGTGCCAGTAGTCGGAGGGGGGGTCAAGCTTTCTTT
CASSRRGGQAFF
>TRBJ1-1|TRBV10-1|NA|NA
TGCGCCAGCACCCTGACACTGAACACTGAAGCTTTCTTT
CASTLTLNTEAFF
>TRBJ1-2|TRBV30|TRBD1|NA
TGTGCCTGGAGCGACCCGGGACAGGGGAGTCGGGCCTATGGCTACACCTTC
CAWSDPGQGSRAYGYTF
>TRBJ1-4|TRBV19|TRBD1|once
TGTGCCAGTAGGCCCACAGGGGTGGCTAATGAAAAACTGTTTTTT
CASRPTGVANEKLFF
>TRBJ2-7|TRBV21-1|NA|NA
TGTGCCAGCAGCAGGGACATCTACGAGCAGTACTTC
CASSRDIYEQYF
>TRBJ1-1|TRBV28|NA|NA
TGTGCCAGCAGTTTGGGGGACGAAAGCACTGAAGCTTTCTTT
CASSLGDESTEAFF
>TRBJ2-3|TRBV7-2|TRBD1|NA
TGTGCCAGCAGCTTAGTAGGGGGCGCAGATACGCAGTATTTT
CASSLVGGADTQYF
>TRBJ2-7|TRBV7-3|NA|NA
TGTGCCAGCAGCCTGGCGGCCAAGTACGAGCAGTACTTC
CASSLAAKYEQYF
>TRBJ2-7|TRBV19|NA|NA
TGTGCCAGTAGTGCCAGACCCTCCTACGAGCAGTACTTC
CASSARPSYEQYF
>TRBJ2-3|TRBV4-1|NA|NA
TGCGCCAGCAGCCAAGATAAGTTGGCCACAGATACGCAGTATTTT
CASSQDKLATDTQYF
>TRBJ1-2|TRBV3-1/TRBV3-2|NA|NA
TGTGCCAGCAGCCAAGGGTTGAAGATAGGGGGCTATGGCTACACCTTC
CASSQGLKIGGYGYTF
>TRBJ1-1|TRBV6-5|NA|NA
TGTGCCAGCAGTTACGATTTGGGGGTGAACACTGAAGCTTTCTTT
CASSYDLGVNTEAFF
>TRBJ1-2|TRBV12-3/TRBV12-4|NA|NA
TGTGCCAGCAGTTTCGGGGGGTCGGGCTACACCTTC
CASSFGGSGYTF
>TRBJ2-5|TRBV28|TRBD1|NA
TGTGCCAGCAGTACAGGGGGCTGGCAAGAGACCCAGTACTTC
CASSTGGWQETQYF
>TRBJ2-7|TRBV19|NA|NA
TGTGCCAGTTCCGGGGGCTACGAGCAGTACTTC
CASSGGYEQYF
>TRBJ2-1|TRBV19|TRBD2|NA
TGTGCCAGTAGTATAGCCGGGACTAGCGGGCCCTACAATGAGCAGTTCTTC
CASSIAGTSGPYNEQFF
>TRBJ1-1|TRBV6-5|NA|NA
TGTGCCAGCAGTTACAGACAGGAGAACACTGAAGCTTTCTTT
CASSYRQENTEAFF
>TRBJ1-2|TRBV28|NA|NA
TGTGCCAGCACCCTCGGCTATGGCTACACCTTC
CASTLGYGYTF
>TRBJ2-7|TRBV19|TRBD1|once
TGTGCCAGTAGGATGACAGGGGGCCCCACGGAGCAGTACTTC
CASRMTGGPTEQYF
>TRBJ2-2|TRBV5-1|NA|NA
TGCGCCAGCAGCCAGGGGAGCACCGGGGAGCTGTTTTTT
CASSQGSTGELFF
>TRBJ1-3|TRBV3-1/TRBV3-2|TRBD1|NA
TGTGCCAGCAGTTCCGGACAGGGGGCTGGAAACACCATATATTTT
CASSSGQGAGNTIYF
>TRBJ2-7|TRBV5-4|NA|NA
TGTGCCAGCAGCTTGGGGCGACAGGACTTCTCCTACGAGCAGTACTTC
CASSLGRQDFSYEQYF
>TRBJ2-1|TRBV6-5|TRBD2|NA
TGTGCCAGCAGTCCGCGGGAGGGCCCTTTTGGTGAGCAGTTCTTC
CASSPREGPFGEQFF
>TRBJ2-2|TRBV24-1|TRBD2|NA
TGTGCCACCAGTGATTTGAACAGCGGGAGGGCCATGGGCGGGGAGCTGTTTTTT
CATSDLNSGRAMGGELFF
>TRBJ1-1|TRBV19|NA|NA
TGTGCCAGTAGGCCGGGACCGGGAGGGACTGAAGCTTTCTTT
CASRPGPGGTEAFF
>TRBJ1-1|TRBV3-1/TRBV3-2|TRBD1|NA
TGTGCCAGCAGCCAAGGGACAGGGGGGGGTACTGAAGCTTTCTTT
CASSQGTGGGTEAFF
>TRBJ2-3|TRBV11-2|TRBD2|NA
TGTGCCAGCAGGTGGACTAGCGGGACTAGCACAGATACGCAGTATTTT
CASRWTSGTSTDTQYF
>TRBJ2-1|TRBV4-1|TRBD2|NA
TGCGCCAGCAGCCAAGATGCGGCTAGCGGGAGGGAGCAGTTCTTC
CASSQDAASGREQFF
>TRBJ1-2|TRBV28|TRBD1|NA
TGTGCCAGCAGTCCGGGACAGGAATATGGCTACACCTTC
CASSPGQEYGYTF
>TRBJ2-1|TRBV11-2|NA|NA
TGTGCCAGCAGCTTACGTCGCGGGGCCTCCTACAATGAGCAGTTCTTC
CASSLRRGASYNEQFF
>TRBJ2-1|TRBV3-1/TRBV3-2|NA|NA
TGTGCCAGCAGCCAACAGGGGCTTTCGATGAAAAATGAGCAGTTCTTC
CASSQQGLSMKNEQFF
>TRBJ2-7|TRBV28|TRBD2|NA
TGTGCCAGCAGTTCCCCCCGCCTAGCGGAGGCCAGCTACGAGCAGTACTTC
CASSSPRLAEASYEQYF
>TRBJ2-7|TRBV6-2/TRBV6-3|NA|NA
TGTGCCAGCAGTTACGGCCCTAACTACGAGCAGTACTTC
CASSYGPNYEQYF
>TRBJ2-7|TRBV6-5|TRBD1|NA
TGTGCCAGCAGGAAGGACAGGCAGGCCTACGAGCAGTACTTC
CASRKDRQAYEQYF
>TRBJ2-1|TRBV9|NA|NA
TGTGCCAGCAGCGTAGAAATTCATACCTACAATGAGCAGTTCTTC
CASSVEIHTYNEQFF
>TRBJ1-2|TRBV6-1|TRBD1|NA
TGTGCCAGCGGTGACAGGGGATACGGATATAACTATGGCTACACCTTC
CASGDRGYGYNYGYTF
>TRBJ2-5|TRBV28|TRBD2|NA
TGTGCCAGCATGGCCCCGGGAGGAGGGGAGACCCAGTACTTC
CASMAPGGGETQYF
>TRBJ2-1|TRBV9|NA|NA
TGTGCCAGCAGCGTAGACAGGAGCTCCTACAATGAGCAGTTCTTC
CASSVDRSSYNEQFF
>TRBJ2-1|TRBV5-6|TRBD2|few
TGTGCCAGCAGCCAGGGACTAGCCTCAGATGAGCAGTTCTTC
CASSQGLASDEQFF
>TRBJ2-7|TRBV4-3|TRBD2|NA
TGCGCCAGCAGCCAAGAGGGAGGACTAGCGGGAGGGATCTCCTACGAGCAGTACTTC
CASSQEGGLAGGISYEQYF
>TRBJ2-2|TRBV10-1|TRBD1|NA
TGCGCCAGCAGTGAGGGGGGACAGGTCACCGGGGAGCTGTTTTTT
CASSEGGQVTGELFF
>TRBJ2-1|TRBV7-2|TRBD2|NA
TGTGCCAGCAGCAGGACTAGCGGGAACTACAATGAGCAGTTCTTC
CASSRTSGNYNEQFF
>TRBJ2-3|TRBV11-2|NA|NA
TGTGCCAGCAGCTTGATGGTAGTTGTAGATACGCAGTATTTT
CASSLMVVVDTQYF
>TRBJ2-3|TRBV7-9|NA|NA
TGTGCCAGCAGCTTAGTAGCGCAGAGGTATACGCAGTATTTT
CASSLVAQRYTQYF
>TRBJ2-1|TRBV10-3|TRBD2|NA
TGTGCCATCAGTAGCGGGAAGGGGCGTGAGCAGTTCTTC
CAISSGKGREQFF
>TRBJ2-1|TRBV6-5|NA|NA
TGTGCCAGCGGGATAAACAATGAGCAGTTCTTC
CASGINNEQFF
>TRBJ1-4|TRBV11-1|NA|NA
TGTGCCAGCAGCTTAGACAGCGCAACTAATGAAAAACTGTTTTTT
CASSLDSATNEKLFF
>TRBJ2-2|TRBV4-1|NA|NA
TGCGCCAGCAGCCAAGAAAGGTACACCGGGGAGCTGTTTTTT
CASSQERYTGELFF
>TRBJ2-7|TRBV20-1|NA|once
TGCAGTGCTAGTAGAGGAACCTACGAGCAGTACTTC
CSASRGTYEQYF
>TRBJ2-7|TRBV27|NA|NA
TGTGCCAGCAGTTTAGGCCCCAGGGGCTCCTACGAGCAGTACTTC
CASSLGPRGSYEQYF
>TRBJ2-7|TRBV5-5|NA|NA
TGTGCCAGCAGCTTGGCCGGGTCAGATTTCTACGAGCAGTACTTC
CASSLAGSDFYEQYF